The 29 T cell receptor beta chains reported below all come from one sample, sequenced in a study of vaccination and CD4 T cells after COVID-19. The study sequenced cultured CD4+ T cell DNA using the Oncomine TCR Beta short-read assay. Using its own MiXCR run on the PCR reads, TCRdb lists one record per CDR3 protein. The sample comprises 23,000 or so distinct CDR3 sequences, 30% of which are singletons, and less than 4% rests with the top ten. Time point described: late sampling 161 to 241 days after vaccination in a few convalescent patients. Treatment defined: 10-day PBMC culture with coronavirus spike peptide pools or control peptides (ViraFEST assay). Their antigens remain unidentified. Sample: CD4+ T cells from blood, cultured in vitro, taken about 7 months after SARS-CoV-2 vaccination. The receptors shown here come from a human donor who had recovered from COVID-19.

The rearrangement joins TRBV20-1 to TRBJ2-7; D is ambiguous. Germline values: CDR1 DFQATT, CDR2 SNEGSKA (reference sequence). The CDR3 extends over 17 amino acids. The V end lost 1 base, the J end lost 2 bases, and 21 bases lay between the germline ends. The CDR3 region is CSARAVTDGAITYEQYF. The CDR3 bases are TGCAGTGCTAGAGCTGTGACGGACGGTGCAATCACCTACGAGCAGTACTTC.

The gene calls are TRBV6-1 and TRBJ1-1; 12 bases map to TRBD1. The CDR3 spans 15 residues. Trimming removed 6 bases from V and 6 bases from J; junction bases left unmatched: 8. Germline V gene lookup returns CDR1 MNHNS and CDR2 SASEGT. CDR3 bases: TGTGCCAGCAGGACCGGGACAGGGGGCTCGGCTGAAGCTTTCTTT. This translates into CASRTGTGGSAEAFF.

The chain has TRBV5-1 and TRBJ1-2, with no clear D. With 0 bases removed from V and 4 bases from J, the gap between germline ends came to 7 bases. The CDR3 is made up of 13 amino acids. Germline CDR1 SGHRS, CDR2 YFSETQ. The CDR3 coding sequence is TGCGCCAGCAGCTTGGAACAGCTCTATGGCTACACCTTC. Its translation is CASSLEQLYGYTF.

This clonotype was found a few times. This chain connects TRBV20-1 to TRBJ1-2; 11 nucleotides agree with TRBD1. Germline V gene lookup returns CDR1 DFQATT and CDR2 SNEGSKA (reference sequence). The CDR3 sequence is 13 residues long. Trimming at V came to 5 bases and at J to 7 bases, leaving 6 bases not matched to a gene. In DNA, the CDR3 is TGCAGTGCTTCCGGGACAGGGGGTTTTGGCTACACCTTC. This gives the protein CSASGTGGFGYTF.

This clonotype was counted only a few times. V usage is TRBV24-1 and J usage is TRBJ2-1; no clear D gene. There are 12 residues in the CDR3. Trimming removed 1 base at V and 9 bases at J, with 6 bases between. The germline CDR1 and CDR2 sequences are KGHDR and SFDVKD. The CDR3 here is CATSDLGIEQFF. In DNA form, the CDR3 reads TGTGCCACCAGTGATTTAGGCATTGAGCAGTTCTTC.

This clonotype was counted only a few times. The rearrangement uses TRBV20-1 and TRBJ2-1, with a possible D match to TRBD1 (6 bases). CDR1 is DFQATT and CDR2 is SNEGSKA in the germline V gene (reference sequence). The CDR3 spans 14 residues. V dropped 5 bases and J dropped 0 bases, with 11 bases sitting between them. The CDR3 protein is CSAGTIGSYNEQFF. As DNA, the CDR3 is TGCAGTGCTGGGACAATCGGCTCCTACAATGAGCAGTTCTTC.

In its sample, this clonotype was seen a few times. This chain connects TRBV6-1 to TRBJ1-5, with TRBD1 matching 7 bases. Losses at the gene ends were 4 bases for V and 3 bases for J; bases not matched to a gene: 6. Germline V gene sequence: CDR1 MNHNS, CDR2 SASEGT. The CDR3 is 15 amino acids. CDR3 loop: CASSAAGGSNQPQHF. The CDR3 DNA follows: TGTGCCAGCAGTGCAGCAGGGGGGTCCAATCAGCCCCAGCATTTT.

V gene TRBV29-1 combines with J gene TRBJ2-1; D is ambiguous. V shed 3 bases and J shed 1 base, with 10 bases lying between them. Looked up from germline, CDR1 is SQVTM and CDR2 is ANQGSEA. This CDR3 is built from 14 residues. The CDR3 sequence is CSVDIVASYNEQFF. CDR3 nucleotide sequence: TGCAGCGTTGACATAGTGGCGTCCTACAATGAGCAGTTCTTC.

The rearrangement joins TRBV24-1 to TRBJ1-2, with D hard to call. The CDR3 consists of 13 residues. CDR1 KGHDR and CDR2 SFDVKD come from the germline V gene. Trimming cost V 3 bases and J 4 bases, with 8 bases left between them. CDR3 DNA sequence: TGTGCCACCAGTGATCCCACGACCTATGGCTACACCTTC. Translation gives CATSDPTTYGYTF.

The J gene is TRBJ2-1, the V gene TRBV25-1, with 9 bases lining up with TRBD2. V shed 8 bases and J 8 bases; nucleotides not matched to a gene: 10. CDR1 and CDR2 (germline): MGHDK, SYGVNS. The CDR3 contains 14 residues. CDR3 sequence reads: CASLPSGARHEQFF. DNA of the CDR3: TGTGCCAGCCTGCCTAGCGGGGCCCGCCATGAGCAGTTCTTC.

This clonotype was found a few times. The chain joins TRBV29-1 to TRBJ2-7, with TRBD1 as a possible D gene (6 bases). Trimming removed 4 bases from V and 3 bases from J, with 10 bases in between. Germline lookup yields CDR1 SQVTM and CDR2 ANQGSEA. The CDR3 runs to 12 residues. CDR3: CSVAGQNYEQYF. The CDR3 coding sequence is TGCAGCGTTGCTGGACAGAACTACGAGCAGTACTTC.

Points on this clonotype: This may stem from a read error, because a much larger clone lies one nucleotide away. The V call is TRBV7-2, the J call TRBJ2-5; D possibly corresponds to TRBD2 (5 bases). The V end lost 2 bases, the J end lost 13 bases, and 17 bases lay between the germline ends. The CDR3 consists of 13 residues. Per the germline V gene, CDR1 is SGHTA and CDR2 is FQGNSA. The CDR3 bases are TGTACCAGCAGCTTATCCCCTACTAGGGCCTGGTACTTC. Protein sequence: CTSSLSPTRAWYF.

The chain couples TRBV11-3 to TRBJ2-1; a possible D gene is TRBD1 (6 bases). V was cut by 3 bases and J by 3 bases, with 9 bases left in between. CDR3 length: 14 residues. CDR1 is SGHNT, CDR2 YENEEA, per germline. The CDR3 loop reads CASSFGGSYNEQFF. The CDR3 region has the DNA TGTGCCAGCAGCTTTGGGGGCAGCTACAATGAGCAGTTCTTC.

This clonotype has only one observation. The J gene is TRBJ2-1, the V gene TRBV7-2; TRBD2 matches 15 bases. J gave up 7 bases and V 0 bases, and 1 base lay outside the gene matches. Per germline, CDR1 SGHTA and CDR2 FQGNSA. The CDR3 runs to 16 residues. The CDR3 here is CASSLAGTSGRNEQFF. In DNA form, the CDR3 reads TGTGCCAGCAGCTTAGCAGGGACTAGCGGGAGGAATGAGCAGTTCTTC.

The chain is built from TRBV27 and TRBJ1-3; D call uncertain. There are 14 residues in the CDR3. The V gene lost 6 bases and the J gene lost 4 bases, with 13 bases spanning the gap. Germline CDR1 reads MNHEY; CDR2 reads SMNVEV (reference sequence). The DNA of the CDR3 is TGTGCCAGCAGGGCACGGGGAGCGGGAAACACCATATATTTT. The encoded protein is CASRARGAGNTIYF.

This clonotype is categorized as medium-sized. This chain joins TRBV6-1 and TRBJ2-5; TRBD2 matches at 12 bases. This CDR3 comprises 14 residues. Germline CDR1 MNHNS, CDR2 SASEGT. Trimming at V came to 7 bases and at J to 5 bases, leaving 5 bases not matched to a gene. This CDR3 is CASTGLAGGETQYF. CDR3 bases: TGTGCCAGCACAGGGCTAGCGGGGGGGGAGACCCAGTACTTC.

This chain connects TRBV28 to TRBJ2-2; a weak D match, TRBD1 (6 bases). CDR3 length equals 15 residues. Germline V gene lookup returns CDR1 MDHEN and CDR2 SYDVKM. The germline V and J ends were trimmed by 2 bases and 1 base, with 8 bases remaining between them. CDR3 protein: CASSLLTGNTGELFF. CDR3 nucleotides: TGTGCCAGCAGTTTACTGACAGGGAACACCGGGGAGCTGTTTTTT.

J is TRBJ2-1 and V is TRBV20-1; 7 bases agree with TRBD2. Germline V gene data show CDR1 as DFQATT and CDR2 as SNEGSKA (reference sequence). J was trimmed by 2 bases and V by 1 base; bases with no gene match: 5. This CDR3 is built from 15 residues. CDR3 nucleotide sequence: TGCAGTGCTAGAGTGGTCGGGAGGACCTACAATGAGCAGTTCTTC. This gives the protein CSARVVGRTYNEQFF.

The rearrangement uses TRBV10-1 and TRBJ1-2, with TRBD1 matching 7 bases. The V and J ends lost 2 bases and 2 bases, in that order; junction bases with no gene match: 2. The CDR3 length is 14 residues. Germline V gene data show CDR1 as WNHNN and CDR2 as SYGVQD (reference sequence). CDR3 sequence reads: CASSEMGQNYGYTF. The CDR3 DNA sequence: TGCGCCAGCAGTGAGATGGGACAGAACTATGGCTACACCTTC.

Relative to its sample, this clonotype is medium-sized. As DNA, the CDR3 is TGCAGTGCTGAGGTAGTCCAAGAGACCCAGTACTTC. Amino acid sequence: CSAEVVQETQYF. The chain links TRBV20-1 to TRBJ2-5; D not resolved. The germline CDR1 and CDR2 sequences are DFQATT and SNEGSKA (reference sequence). The CDR3 length is 12 residues. Trimming took 5 bases from V and 1 from J, leaving 8 bases between them.

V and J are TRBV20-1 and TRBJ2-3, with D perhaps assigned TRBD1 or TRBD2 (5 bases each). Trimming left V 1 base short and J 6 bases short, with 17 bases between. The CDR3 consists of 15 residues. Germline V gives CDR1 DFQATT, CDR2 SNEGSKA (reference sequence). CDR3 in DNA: TGCAGTGCTAGAGTGGAACGGGTGGGGGACGATACGCAGTATTTT. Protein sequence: CSARVERVGDDTQYF.

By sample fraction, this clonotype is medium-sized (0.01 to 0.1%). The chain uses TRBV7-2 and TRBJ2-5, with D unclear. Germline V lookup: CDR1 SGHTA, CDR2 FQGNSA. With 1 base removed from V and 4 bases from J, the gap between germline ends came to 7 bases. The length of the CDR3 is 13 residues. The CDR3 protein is CASSLVMGETQYF. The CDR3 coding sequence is TGTGCCAGCAGCTTAGTCATGGGAGAGACCCAGTACTTC.

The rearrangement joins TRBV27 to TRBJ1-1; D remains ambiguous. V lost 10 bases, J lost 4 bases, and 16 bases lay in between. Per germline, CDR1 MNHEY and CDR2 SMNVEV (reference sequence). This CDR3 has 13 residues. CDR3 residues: CANLHLTVTEAFF. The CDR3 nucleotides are TGTGCCAACCTACACCTTACAGTCACTGAAGCTTTCTTT.

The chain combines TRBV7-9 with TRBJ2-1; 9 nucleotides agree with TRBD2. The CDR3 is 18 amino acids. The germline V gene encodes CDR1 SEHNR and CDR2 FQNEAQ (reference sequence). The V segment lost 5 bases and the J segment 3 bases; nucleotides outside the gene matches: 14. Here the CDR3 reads CASSAKTLAGLVYNEQFF. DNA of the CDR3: TGTGCCAGCAGCGCTAAAACTCTAGCGGGACTGGTCTACAATGAGCAGTTCTTC.

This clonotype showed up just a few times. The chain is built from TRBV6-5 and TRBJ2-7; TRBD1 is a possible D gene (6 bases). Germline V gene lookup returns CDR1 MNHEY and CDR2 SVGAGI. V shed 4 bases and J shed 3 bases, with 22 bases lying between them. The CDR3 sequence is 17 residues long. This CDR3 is CASSSTGRPPLIYEQYF. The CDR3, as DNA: TGTGCCAGCAGTTCCACAGGGAGACCACCGCTAATCTACGAGCAGTACTTC.

The CDR3 DNA reads as TGTGCCAGCACTGCAGGGGAGAGCACTGAAGCTTTCTTT. Translating it yields CASTAGESTEAFF. The gene calls are TRBV6-1 and TRBJ1-1, with a tentative D call TRBD1 (6 bases). The CDR3 sequence is 13 residues long. Germline V gene data show CDR1 as MNHNS and CDR2 as SASEGT. The germline V and J ends were trimmed by 7 bases and 4 bases, with 13 bases remaining between them.

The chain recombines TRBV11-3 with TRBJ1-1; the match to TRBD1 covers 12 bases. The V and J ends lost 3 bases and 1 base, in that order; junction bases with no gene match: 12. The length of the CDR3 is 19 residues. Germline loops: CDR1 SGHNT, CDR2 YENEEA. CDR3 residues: CASSFVRPGTGGTNTEAFF. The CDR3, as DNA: TGTGCCAGCAGCTTTGTTCGCCCCGGGACAGGGGGCACGAACACTGAAGCTTTCTTT.

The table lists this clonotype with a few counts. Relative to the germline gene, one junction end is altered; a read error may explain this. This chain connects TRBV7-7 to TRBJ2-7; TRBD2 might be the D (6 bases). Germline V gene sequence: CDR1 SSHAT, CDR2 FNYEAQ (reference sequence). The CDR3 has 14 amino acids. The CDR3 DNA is TGTGCTAGCAGCCCAGCGGGTATCTCCTACGAGCAGTACTTC. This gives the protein CASSPAGISYEQYF.

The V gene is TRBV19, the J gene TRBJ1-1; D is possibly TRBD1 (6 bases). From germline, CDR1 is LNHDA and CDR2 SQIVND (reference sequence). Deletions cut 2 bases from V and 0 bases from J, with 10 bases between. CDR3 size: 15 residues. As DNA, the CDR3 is TGTGCCAGTAGTATACGGCAGGGGATGAACACTGAAGCTTTCTTT. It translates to CASSIRQGMNTEAFF. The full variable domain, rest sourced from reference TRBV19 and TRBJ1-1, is DGGITQSPKYLFRKEGQNVTLSCEQNLNHDAMYWYRQDPGQGLRLIYYSQIVNDFQKGDIAEGYSVSREKKESFPLTVTSAQKNPTAFYLCASSIRQGMNTEAFFGQGTRLTVV.